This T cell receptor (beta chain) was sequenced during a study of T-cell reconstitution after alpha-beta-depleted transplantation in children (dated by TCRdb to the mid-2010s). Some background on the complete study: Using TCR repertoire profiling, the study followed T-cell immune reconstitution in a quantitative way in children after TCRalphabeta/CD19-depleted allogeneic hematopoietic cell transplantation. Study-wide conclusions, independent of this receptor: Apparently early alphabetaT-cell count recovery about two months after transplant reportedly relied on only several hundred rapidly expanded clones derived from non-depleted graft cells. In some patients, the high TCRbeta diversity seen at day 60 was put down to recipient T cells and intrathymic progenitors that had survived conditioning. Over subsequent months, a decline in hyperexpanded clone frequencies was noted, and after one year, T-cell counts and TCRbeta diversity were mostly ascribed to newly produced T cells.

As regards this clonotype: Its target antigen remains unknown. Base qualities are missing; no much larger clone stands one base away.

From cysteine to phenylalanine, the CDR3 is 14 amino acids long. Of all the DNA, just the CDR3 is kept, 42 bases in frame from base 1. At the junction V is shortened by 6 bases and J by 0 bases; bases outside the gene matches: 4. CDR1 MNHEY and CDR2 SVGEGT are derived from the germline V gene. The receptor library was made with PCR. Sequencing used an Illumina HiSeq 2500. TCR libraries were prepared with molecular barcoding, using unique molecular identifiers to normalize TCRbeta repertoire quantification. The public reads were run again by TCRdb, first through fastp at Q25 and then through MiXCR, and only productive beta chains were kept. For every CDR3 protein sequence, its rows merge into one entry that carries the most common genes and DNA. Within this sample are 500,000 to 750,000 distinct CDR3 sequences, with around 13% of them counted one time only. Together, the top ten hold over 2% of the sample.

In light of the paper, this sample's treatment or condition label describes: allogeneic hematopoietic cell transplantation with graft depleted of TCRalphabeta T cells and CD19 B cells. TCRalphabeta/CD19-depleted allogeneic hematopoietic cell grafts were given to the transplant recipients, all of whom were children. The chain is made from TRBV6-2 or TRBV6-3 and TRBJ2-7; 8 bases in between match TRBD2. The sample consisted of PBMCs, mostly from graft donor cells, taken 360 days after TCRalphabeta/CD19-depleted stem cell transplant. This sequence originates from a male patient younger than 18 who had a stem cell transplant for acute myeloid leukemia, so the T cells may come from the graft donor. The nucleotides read TGTGCCAGCAGGGGCGGGAGGACCTCCTACGAGCAGTACTTC. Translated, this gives CASRGGRTSYEQYF.